The entry below gives a single T cell receptor beta chain sequence along with its context. This sample was included in a study of cytomegalovirus exposure and HLA in healthy donors. V lost 4 bases to trimming and J lost 6 bases, with 17 bases between them. This CDR3 contains 14 residues. The V gene's germline CDR1 is SGHNT and CDR2 YYREEE (reference sequence). The protocol was immunoSEQ multiplex PCR, while the TCRdb copy is restricted to in-frame clones and leaves out a portion. The sample lists 150,000 to 250,000 clones; roughly 77% were seen once. The sequenced material came from PBMCs. The genes are TRBV5-4 and TRBJ2-7, with D possibly being TRBD2 (5 bases). The receptor was derived from a woman in her twenties or thirties in good health and CMV-seronegative. This CDR3 is CASSPDLRDSEQYF. CDR3 nucleotides: TGTGCCAGCAGCCCCGATCTTCGGGATAGCGAGCAGTACTTC.